The 21 T cell receptor beta chains presented below share a single source sample, sequenced in a study of blood T cells in healthy people across ages. Primers used in a second PCR of roughly 6 to 11 cycles were a sample-barcoded 5' primer and a J-beta primer mix. TCRdb used MiXCR to reprocess the 5' RACE reads, holding one entry per CDR3 protein. In the table there are hundreds of thousands of distinct CDR3 sequences, about 53% of which are singletons. The sequencing sample was made of blood. These receptors came from a man of 80 years or more in good health.

This clonotype has only a few counts. The rearrangement joins TRBV25-1 to TRBJ1-2, with 7 bases that match TRBD1. V lost 6 bases, J lost 8 bases, and 9 bases stayed unmatched. This CDR3 spans 13 amino acids. Per germline, CDR1 MGHDK and CDR2 SYGVNS. The CDR3 DNA sequence: TGTGCCAGCAGGGGAACAGGGGTTTGGGGCTACACCTTC. Amino acid sequence: CASRGTGVWGYTF.

CDR3 sequence: CASSPLTGPDTQYF. The CDR3 region has the DNA TGTGCCAGTAGTCCGCTGACAGGGCCAGATACGCAGTATTTT. The chain joins TRBV6-1 to TRBJ2-3; TRBD1 aligns across 7 bases. Trimming took 9 bases from V and 4 from J; bases not matched to a gene: 10. The CDR3 is 14 residues long. Germline lookup yields CDR1 MNHNS and CDR2 SASEGT.

This clonotype was recorded only once. The chain carries TRBV5-1 and TRBJ1-4; unclear D gene. Trimming left V 5 bases short and J 4 bases short, with 15 bases between. Germline V lookup: CDR1 SGHRS, CDR2 YFSETQ. The CDR3 contains 15 residues. The DNA of the CDR3 is TGCGCCAGCAGAGACCCGGGCCGGGGTAATGAAAAACTGTTTTTT. This sequence encodes CASRDPGRGNEKLFF.

This chain uses TRBV9 with TRBJ2-3; perhaps D is TRBD1 or TRBD2 (5 bases each). The germline gives CDR1 SGDLS, CDR2 YYNGEE. Trimming removed 0 bases from V and 4 bases from J, with 9 bases in between. This CDR3 is built from 14 residues. The CDR3 DNA is TGTGCCAGCAGCGTAGTGGGGGACGCAGATACGCAGTATTTT. This sequence encodes CASSVVGDADTQYF.

V and J are TRBV7-9 and TRBJ2-1; D is unclear. The CDR3 is 14 amino acids. V dropped 1 base and J dropped 12 bases, with 16 bases sitting between them. Germline CDR1 SEHNR, CDR2 FQNEAQ (reference sequence). CDR3 protein: CASSLETPVSVQFF. DNA for the CDR3: TGTGCCAGCAGCTTAGAAACACCCGTTAGTGTGCAGTTCTTC.

The chain uses TRBV6-5 and TRBJ2-1, with 10 nucleotides matching TRBD1. The ends lost 4 bases at V and 6 bases at J; junction bases unmatched: 9. This CDR3 spans 16 amino acids. Per germline, CDR1 MNHEY and CDR2 SVGAGI. Here the CDR3 DNA reads TGTGCCAGCAGTTCCCACGACAGGGGGCGAGGCAATGAGCAGTTCTTC. Residues: CASSSHDRGRGNEQFF.

This clonotype was counted a few times. The CDR3 DNA follows: TGCAGTGCGCCTAGGCAGGGTATCCATGGCTACACCTTC. Its protein product is CSAPRQGIHGYTF. The chain is built from TRBV20-1 and TRBJ1-2; D may be TRBD1 (5 bases). CDR1 is DFQATT, CDR2 SNEGSKA, per germline (reference sequence). Trimming stripped 6 bases from V and 6 bases from J, with 17 bases between. CDR3 length: 13 amino acids.

The rearrangement uses TRBV4-1 and TRBJ1-1; D gene unclear. The CDR3 totals 14 residues. The germline V and J ends were trimmed by 2 bases and 5 bases, with 12 bases remaining between them. The germline CDR1 and CDR2 sequences are MGHRA and YSYEKL. CDR3 DNA sequence: TGCGCCAGCAGCCAATGGAATCGAGGTACTGAAGCTTTCTTT. It yields the protein CASSQWNRGTEAFF.

J is TRBJ1-2 and V is TRBV12-3 or TRBV12-4; tentative D call: TRBD1 (6 bases). This CDR3 is built from 14 residues. Trimming removed 1 base at V and 3 bases at J, with 9 bases between. The CDR3 DNA follows: TGTGCCAGCAGTTTAGGGACAGCTCACTATGGCTACACCTTC. It encodes CASSLGTAHYGYTF.

The V gene is TRBV20-1, the J gene TRBJ2-7, with unresolved D. CDR3 length: 12 amino acids. Looked up from germline, CDR1 is DFQATT and CDR2 is SNEGSKA (reference sequence). Trimming stripped 0 bases from V and 3 bases from J, with 6 bases between. The CDR3 loop is CSARDVLYEQYF. The DNA of the CDR3 is TGCAGTGCTAGAGATGTTCTCTACGAGCAGTACTTC.

This clonotype has just a few counts. The chain carries TRBV27 and TRBJ1-5, with D maybe TRBD1 (5 bases). CDR1 and CDR2 from the germline V gene are MNHEY and SMNVEV (reference sequence). The V end lost 6 bases, the J end lost 2 bases, and 17 bases lay between the germline ends. The CDR3 length is 16 residues. DNA of the CDR3: TGTGCCAGCAGACGAGGGACGGGGGAGGGCAATCAGCCCCAGCATTTT. It codes for CASRRGTGEGNQPQHF.

This chain links TRBV12-5 with TRBJ2-7; 7 nucleotides line up with TRBD2. Germline lookup yields CDR1 LGHNT and CDR2 FRNRAP. The CDR3 is made up of 13 amino acids. The V and J ends lost 7 bases and 2 bases, in that order; junction bases with no gene match: 5. The CDR3 sequence is CASARGVTYEQYF. CDR3 nucleotides: TGTGCTAGTGCCCGGGGGGTAACCTACGAGCAGTACTTC.

This clonotype was picked up a small number of times. V is TRBV10-3 and J is TRBJ2-1; a possible D gene is TRBD2 (6 bases). Germline CDR1 is ENHRY and CDR2 is SYGVKD. The CDR3 runs 16 residues. V was shortened by 6 bases and J by 2 bases, with 17 bases between the two germline ends. For the CDR3, the DNA is TGTGCCATCAGCACCCGGGACTCCATTCCCTACAATGAGCAGTTCTTC. Its protein product is CAISTRDSIPYNEQFF.

V is TRBV11-1 and J is TRBJ2-1, with no clear D. The CDR3 has 13 residues. V was clipped by 5 bases and J by 5 bases, with 10 bases between them. In germline, CDR1 is SGHAT, CDR2 FQDESV (reference sequence). This chain's CDR3 is CASSAWEHNEQFF. The CDR3, as DNA: TGTGCCAGCAGCGCATGGGAACACAATGAGCAGTTCTTC.

The chain is built from TRBV13 and TRBJ1-4; 12 nucleotides agree with TRBD1. The CDR3 sequence is 16 residues long. CDR1 and CDR2 from the germline V gene are PRHDT and FYEKMQ (reference sequence). V shed 1 base and J 8 bases; nucleotides not matched to a gene: 5. In DNA, the CDR3 is TGTGCCAGCAGCTTAGAGGGACAGGGGGCAGAGGAAAAACTGTTTTTT. It translates to CASSLEGQGAEEKLFF. The whole variable domain, remainder taken from reference TRBV13 and TRBJ1-4, is AAGVIQSPRHLIKEKRETATLKCYPIPRHDTVYWYQQGPGQDPQFLISFYEKMQSDKGSIPDRFSAQQFSDYHSELNMSSLELGDSALYFCASSLEGQGAEEKLFFGSGTQLSVL.

This chain joins TRBV10-3 and TRBJ1-2, with D tentatively TRBD1 (5 bases). The CDR3 consists of 15 residues. Germline V gives CDR1 ENHRY, CDR2 SYGVKD. Trimming stripped 3 bases from V and 4 bases from J, with 15 bases between. For the CDR3, the DNA is TGTGCCATCAGTGAATACGGGGCACCAGGCTATGGCTACACCTTC. This codes for CAISEYGAPGYGYTF.

CDR3 residues: CSARDWAGTGNEQFF. The CDR3 region has the DNA TGCAGTGCTAGAGATTGGGCAGGGACTGGCAATGAGCAGTTCTTC. V usage is TRBV20-1 and J usage is TRBJ2-1; D is possibly TRBD2 (6 bases). Trimming shortened V by 0 bases and J by 6 bases, and 15 bases separated the two germline ends. CDR3 length: 15 residues. CDR1 is DFQATT, CDR2 SNEGSKA, per germline (reference sequence).

Only a few counts were recorded for this clonotype. The rearrangement links TRBV9 to TRBJ2-3; TRBD2 is a possible D gene (5 bases). Germline CDR1 and CDR2: SGDLS and YYNGEE. The CDR3 spans 15 residues. V dropped 1 base and J dropped 1 base, with 10 bases sitting between them. In DNA, the CDR3 is TGTGCCAGCAGCGTATATAATAGCGGCACAGATACGCAGTATTTT. Protein product: CASSVYNSGTDTQYF.

The rearrangement uses TRBV4-1 and TRBJ2-5; TRBD2 matches at 15 bases. The CDR3 is 14 residues long. CDR1 MGHRA and CDR2 YSYEKL come from the germline V gene. Germline trimming cut 6 bases from V and 13 bases from J; bases unmatched to any gene: 9. The CDR3 region has the DNA TGCGCCAGCAGGGGACTAGCGGGAGGCTCCCCCCCGTACTTC. Translated: CASRGLAGGSPPYF.

The J gene is TRBJ2-4, the V gene TRBV20-1, with 8 bases matching TRBD1. The closer fit of TRBJ2-7 to the DNA end suggests the J call may be wrong. Germline V CDR1 and CDR2: DFQATT, SNEGSKA (reference sequence). This CDR3 spans 14 amino acids. CDR3 sequence reads: CSASGGQGVHEQYF. CDR3 nucleotide sequence: TGCAGTGCTAGTGGAGGACAGGGTGTCCACGAGCAGTACTTC.

This sequence joins TRBV21-1 and TRBJ2-7; the D segment call TRBD2 is taken from the table without a DNA check. TRBV21-1 is an annotated pseudogene. The CDR3 covers 16 residues. CDR3 region: CASSNKGRGTSYEQYF. Here the CDR3 DNA reads TGTGCCAGCAGCAACAAGGGCAGAGGGACCTCCTACGAGCAGTACTTC.